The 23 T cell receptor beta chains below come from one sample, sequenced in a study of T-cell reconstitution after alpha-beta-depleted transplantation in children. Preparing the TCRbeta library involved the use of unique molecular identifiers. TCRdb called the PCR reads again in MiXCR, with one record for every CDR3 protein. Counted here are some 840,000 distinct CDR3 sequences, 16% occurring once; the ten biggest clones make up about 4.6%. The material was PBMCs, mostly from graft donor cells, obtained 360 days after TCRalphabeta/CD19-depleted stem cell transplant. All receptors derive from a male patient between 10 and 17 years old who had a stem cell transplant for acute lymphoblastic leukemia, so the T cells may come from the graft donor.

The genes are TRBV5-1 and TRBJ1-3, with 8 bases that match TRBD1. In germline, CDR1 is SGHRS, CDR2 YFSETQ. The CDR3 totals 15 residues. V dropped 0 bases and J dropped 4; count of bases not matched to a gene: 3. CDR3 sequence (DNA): TGCGCCAGCAGCTTGGGGACAGGGCTCGGAAACACCATATATTTT. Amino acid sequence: CASSLGTGLGNTIYF.

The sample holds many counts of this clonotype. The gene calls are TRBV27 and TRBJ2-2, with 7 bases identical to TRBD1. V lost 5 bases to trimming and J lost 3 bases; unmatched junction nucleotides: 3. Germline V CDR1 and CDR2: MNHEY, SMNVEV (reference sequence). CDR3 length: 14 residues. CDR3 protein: CASSQGQHTGELFF. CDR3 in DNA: TGTGCCAGCAGTCAGGGACAGCACACCGGGGAGCTGTTTTTT.

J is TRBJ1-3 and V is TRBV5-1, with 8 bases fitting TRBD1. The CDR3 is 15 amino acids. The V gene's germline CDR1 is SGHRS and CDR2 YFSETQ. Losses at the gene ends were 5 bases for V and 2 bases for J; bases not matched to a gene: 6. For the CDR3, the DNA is TGCGCCAGCAGTTACGTACAGGGGGCTGGAAACACCATATATTTT. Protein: CASSYVQGAGNTIYF. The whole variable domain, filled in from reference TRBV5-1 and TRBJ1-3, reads KAGVTQTPRYLIKTRGQQVTLSCSPISGHRSVSWYQQTPGQGLQFLFEYFSETQRNKGNFPGRFSGRQFSNSRSEMNVSTLELGDSALYLCASSYVQGAGNTIYFGEGSWLTVV.

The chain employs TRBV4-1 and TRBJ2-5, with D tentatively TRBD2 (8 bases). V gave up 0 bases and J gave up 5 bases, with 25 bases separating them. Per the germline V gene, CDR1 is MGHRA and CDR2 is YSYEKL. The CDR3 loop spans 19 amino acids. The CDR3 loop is CASSQERGREAKIGETQYF. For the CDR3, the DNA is TGCGCCAGCAGCCAAGAGAGGGGGCGGGAGGCAAAGATTGGGGAGACCCAGTACTTC.

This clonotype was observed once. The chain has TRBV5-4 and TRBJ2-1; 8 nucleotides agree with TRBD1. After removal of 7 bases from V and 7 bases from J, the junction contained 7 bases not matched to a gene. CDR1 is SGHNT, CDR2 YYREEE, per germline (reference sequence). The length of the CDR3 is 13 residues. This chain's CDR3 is CASFGQGGNEQFF. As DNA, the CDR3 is TGTGCCAGCTTCGGACAGGGTGGGAATGAGCAGTTCTTC.

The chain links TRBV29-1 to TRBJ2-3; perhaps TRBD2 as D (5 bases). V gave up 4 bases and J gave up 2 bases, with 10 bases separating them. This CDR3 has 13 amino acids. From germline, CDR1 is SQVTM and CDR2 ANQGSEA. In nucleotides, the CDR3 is TGCAGCGTTGCCGGGATCCACACAGATACGCAGTATTTT. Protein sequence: CSVAGIHTDTQYF.

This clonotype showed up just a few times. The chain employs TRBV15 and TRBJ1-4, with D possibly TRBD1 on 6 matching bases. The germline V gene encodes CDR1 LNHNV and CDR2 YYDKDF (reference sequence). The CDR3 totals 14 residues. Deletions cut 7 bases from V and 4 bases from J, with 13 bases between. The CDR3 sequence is CATTRGLGNEKLFF. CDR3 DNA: TGTGCCACCACCCGGGGGCTTGGTAATGAAAAACTGTTTTTT.

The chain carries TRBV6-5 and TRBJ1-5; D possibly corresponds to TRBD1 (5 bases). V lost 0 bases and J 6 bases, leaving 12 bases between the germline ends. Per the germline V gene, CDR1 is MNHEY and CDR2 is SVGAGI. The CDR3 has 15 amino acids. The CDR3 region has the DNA TGTGCCAGCAGTTACTCGAGGGTAGGGGTTCAGCCCCAGCATTTT. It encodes CASSYSRVGVQPQHF.

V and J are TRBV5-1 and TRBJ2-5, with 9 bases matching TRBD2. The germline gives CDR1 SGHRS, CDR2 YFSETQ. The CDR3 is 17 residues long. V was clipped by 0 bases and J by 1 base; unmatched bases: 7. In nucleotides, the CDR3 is TGCGCCAGCAGCTTGGTCGGTAGCGGGAGTTTCCAAGAGACCCAGTACTTC. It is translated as CASSLVGSGSFQETQYF.

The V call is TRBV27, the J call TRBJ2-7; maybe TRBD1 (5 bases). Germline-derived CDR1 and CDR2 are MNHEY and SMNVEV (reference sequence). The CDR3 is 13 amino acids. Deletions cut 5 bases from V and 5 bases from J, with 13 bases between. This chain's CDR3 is CASSSRVGNEQYF. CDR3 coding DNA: TGTGCCAGCAGTAGCAGGGTAGGCAACGAGCAGTACTTC.

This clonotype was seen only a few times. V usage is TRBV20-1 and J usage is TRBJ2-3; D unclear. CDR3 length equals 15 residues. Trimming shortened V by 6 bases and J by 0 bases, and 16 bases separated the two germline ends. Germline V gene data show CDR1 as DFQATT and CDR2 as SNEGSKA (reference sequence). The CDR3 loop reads CSANPGLESTDTQYF. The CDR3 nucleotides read TGCAGTGCCAACCCCGGGTTAGAGAGCACAGATACGCAGTATTTT.

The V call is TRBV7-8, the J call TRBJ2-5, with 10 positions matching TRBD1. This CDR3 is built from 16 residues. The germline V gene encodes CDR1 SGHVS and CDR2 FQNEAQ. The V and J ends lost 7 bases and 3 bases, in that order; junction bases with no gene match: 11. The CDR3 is CASTQPTGGIKETQYF. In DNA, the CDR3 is TGTGCCAGCACCCAACCGACAGGGGGCATTAAAGAGACCCAGTACTTC.

CDR3: CSTAVRSYNEQFF. CDR3 sequence (DNA): TGCAGCACAGCGGTCCGCTCCTACAATGAGCAGTTCTTC. V and J are TRBV29-1 and TRBJ2-1; TRBD2 is a possible D gene (5 bases). The CDR3 sequence is 13 residues long. Germline values: CDR1 SQVTM, CDR2 ANQGSEA. V was shortened by 8 bases and J by 0 bases, with 11 bases between the two germline ends.

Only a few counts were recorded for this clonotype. The CDR3 reads CASSQVGGPRKAFF. The CDR3 DNA sequence: TGCGCCAGCAGCCAAGTGGGAGGGCCTCGAAAGGCTTTCTTT. The V and J genes are TRBV4-1 and TRBJ1-1, with no clear D. Trimming stripped 1 base from V and 11 bases from J, with 17 bases between. CDR1 MGHRA and CDR2 YSYEKL come from the germline V gene. The CDR3 is made up of 14 amino acids.

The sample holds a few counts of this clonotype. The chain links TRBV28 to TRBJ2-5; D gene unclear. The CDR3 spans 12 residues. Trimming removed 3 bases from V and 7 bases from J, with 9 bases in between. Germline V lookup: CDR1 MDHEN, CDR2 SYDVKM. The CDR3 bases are TGTGCCAGCAGTTTCCGGCAGCTGACCCAGTACTTC. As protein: CASSFRQLTQYF.

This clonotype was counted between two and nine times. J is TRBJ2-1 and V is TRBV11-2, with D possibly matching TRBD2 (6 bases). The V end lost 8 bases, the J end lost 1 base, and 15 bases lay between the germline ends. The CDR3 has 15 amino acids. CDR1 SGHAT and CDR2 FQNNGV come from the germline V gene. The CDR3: CASAEGAGSYNEQFF. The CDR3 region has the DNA TGTGCCAGCGCCGAAGGGGCGGGGTCCTACAATGAGCAGTTCTTC.

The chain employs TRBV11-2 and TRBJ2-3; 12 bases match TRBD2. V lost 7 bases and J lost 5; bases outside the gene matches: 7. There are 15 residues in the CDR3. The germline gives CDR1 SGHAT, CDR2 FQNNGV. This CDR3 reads CASIPSGRALDTQYF. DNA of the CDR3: TGTGCCAGCATCCCTAGCGGGAGGGCCCTAGATACGCAGTATTTT.

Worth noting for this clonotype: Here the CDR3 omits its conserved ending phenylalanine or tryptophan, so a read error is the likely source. In nucleotides, the CDR3 is TGTGCCAGCAGCCAAGGATGGCGGGCGCAAGAGACCCAGTACTAC. Amino acids: CASSQGWRAQETQYY. The J gene is TRBJ2-5, the V gene TRBV4-2; TRBD2 might be the D (5 bases). CDR3 length: 15 residues. Germline lookup yields CDR1 LGHNA and CDR2 YNFKEQ. Deletions cut 1 base from V and 2 bases from J, with 11 bases between.

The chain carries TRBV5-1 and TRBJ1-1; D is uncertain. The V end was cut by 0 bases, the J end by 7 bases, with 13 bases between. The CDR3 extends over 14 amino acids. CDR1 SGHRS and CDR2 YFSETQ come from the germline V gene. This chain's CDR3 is CASSLVAGSFEAFF. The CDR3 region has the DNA TGCGCCAGCAGCTTGGTGGCCGGATCCTTTGAAGCTTTCTTT.

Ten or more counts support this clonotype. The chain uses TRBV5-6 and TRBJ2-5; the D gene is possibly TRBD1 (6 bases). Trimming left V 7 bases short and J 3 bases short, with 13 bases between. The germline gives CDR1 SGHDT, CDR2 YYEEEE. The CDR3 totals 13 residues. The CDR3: CASGGRLKETQYF. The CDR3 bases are TGTGCCAGCGGGGGCCGACTGAAAGAGACCCAGTACTTC.

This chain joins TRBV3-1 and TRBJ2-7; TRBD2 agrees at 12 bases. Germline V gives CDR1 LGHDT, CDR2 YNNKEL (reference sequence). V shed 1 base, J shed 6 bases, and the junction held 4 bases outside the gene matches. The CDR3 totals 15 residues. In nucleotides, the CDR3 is TGTGCCAGCAGCCAAGGACTAGCGGGAGCGGCCGAGCAGTACTTC. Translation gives CASSQGLAGAAEQYF.

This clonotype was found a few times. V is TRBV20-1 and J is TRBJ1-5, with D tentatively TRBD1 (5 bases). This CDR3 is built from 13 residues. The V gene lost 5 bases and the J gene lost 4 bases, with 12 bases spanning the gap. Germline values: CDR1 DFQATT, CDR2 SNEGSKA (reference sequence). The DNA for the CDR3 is TGCAGTGCTTTAAGCCGGGGGAATCAGCCCCAGCATTTT. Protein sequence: CSALSRGNQPQHF.

The DNA for the CDR3 is TGTGCCACCAGCTTCAGCCAACTTTCCTACGAGCAGTACTTC. Its translation: CATSFSQLSYEQYF. The chain employs TRBV15 and TRBJ2-7; no reliable D call. Trimming shortened V by 5 bases and J by 1 base, and 12 bases separated the two germline ends. Germline V gene lookup returns CDR1 LNHNV and CDR2 YYDKDF (reference sequence). The CDR3 contains 14 residues. Full variable domain (remainder filled in from reference TRBV15 and TRBJ2-7): DAMVIQNPRYQVTQFGKPVTLSCSQTLNHNVMYWYQQKSSQAPKLLFHYYDKDFNNEADTPDNFQSRRPNTSFCFLDIRSPGLGDTAMYLCATSFSQLSYEQYFGPGTRLTVT.